The 11 T cell receptor beta chains below come from one sample, sequenced in a study of cytomegalovirus exposure and HLA in healthy donors. A multiplex PCR was run with 60 Vbeta primers and 13 Jbeta primers. The data were produced by immunoSEQ multiplex PCR, yet TCRdb's version contains in-frame clones alone and is incomplete. The table records about 160,000 clones, approximately 78% of them present only once. Sequences were obtained from PBMCs. The receptors derive from a male donor in good health and CMV-seropositive.

The gene calls are TRBV6-6 and TRBJ1-1; 7 nucleotides agree with TRBD1. The CDR3 is made up of 13 amino acids. Germline V gene lookup returns CDR1 MNHNY and CDR2 SVGAGI (reference sequence). Germline trimming cut 11 bases from V and 1 base from J; bases unmatched to any gene: 7. CDR3 nucleotide sequence: TGTGCCGGCACCGGGACAGCGAACACTGAAGCTTTCTTT. Protein: CAGTGTANTEAFF.

This sequence joins TRBV4-3 and TRBJ2-1; 9 nucleotides line up with TRBD2. V lost 0 bases to trimming and J lost 0 bases; unmatched junction nucleotides: 3. Per germline, CDR1 LGHNA and CDR2 YSLEER. The CDR3 totals 17 residues. For the CDR3, the DNA is TGCGCCAGCAGCCAAGAGCCGACTAGCGGCTCCTACAATGAGCAGTTCTTC. This sequence encodes CASSQEPTSGSYNEQFF.

CDR3 in DNA: TGTGCCAGCTCACCACCTTCTAGGACAGATACGCAGTATTTT. Protein: CASSPPSRTDTQYF. The rearrangement uses TRBV18 and TRBJ2-3; D not certain. Trimming removed 0 bases at V and 3 bases at J, with 7 bases between. The length of the CDR3 is 14 residues. Germline assignment: CDR1 KGHSH and CDR2 LQKENI. The whole variable domain, remainder taken from reference TRBV18 and TRBJ2-3, is NAGVMQNPRHLVRRRGQEARLRCSPMKGHSHVYWYRQLPEEGLKFMVYLQKENIIDESGMPKERFSAEFPKEGPSILRIQQVVRGDSAAYFCASSPPSRTDTQYFGPGTRLTVL.

The CDR3 DNA reads as TGTGCCAGCTCACCACCGCTCTCACGGTGGAACACTGAAGCTTTCTTT. As protein: CASSPPLSRWNTEAFF. V usage is TRBV18 and J usage is TRBJ1-1; D is undetermined. The CDR3 extends over 16 amino acids. Trimming pared 0 bases from V and 1 base from J, leaving 12 bases between. The germline CDR1 and CDR2 sequences are KGHSH and LQKENI.

This clone turned up a few times. The gene calls are TRBV6-5 and TRBJ2-1, with TRBD1 matching over 11 bases. The CDR3 extends over 15 amino acids. J was trimmed by 6 bases and V by 2 bases; bases with no gene match: 3. Looked up from germline, CDR1 is MNHEY and CDR2 is SVGAGI. The CDR3 protein is CASSYGGTGGNEQFF. CDR3 bases: TGTGCCAGCAGTTACGGCGGGACAGGGGGCAATGAGCAGTTCTTC.

The chain combines TRBV27 with TRBJ2-3; D might be TRBD1 (5 bases). The germline CDR1 and CDR2 sequences are MNHEY and SMNVEV (reference sequence). V was pared by 5 bases and J by 0 bases, with 12 bases between. The CDR3 is made up of 15 amino acids. The CDR3 sequence: CASSAGWRSTDTQYF. The CDR3 DNA reads TGTGCCAGCAGTGCAGGGTGGAGAAGCACAGATACGCAGTATTTT.

The J gene is TRBJ2-3, the V gene TRBV7-2; 9 bases align to TRBD2. The CDR3 length is 15 residues. Unmatched junction bases numbered 5, after V lost 2 bases and J lost 5 bases. The germline gives CDR1 SGHTA, CDR2 FQGNSA. This CDR3 is CASSLWGLAKDTQYF. In DNA form, the CDR3 reads TGTGCCAGCAGCTTATGGGGACTAGCTAAAGATACGCAGTATTTT.

The chain is built from TRBV4-1 and TRBJ1-2, with TRBD1 as a possible D gene (6 bases). This CDR3 has 13 residues. Per the germline V gene, CDR1 is MGHRA and CDR2 is YSYEKL. V lost 10 bases to trimming and J lost 6 bases, with 18 bases between them. DNA for the CDR3: TGCGCCACTAACACAGGGAATCGGGATGGCTACACCTTC. It translates to CATNTGNRDGYTF.

This clone was observed a few times. V and J are TRBV19 and TRBJ1-1; 9 positions agree with TRBD1. The CDR3 runs to 13 residues. CDR1 and CDR2 (germline): LNHDA, SQIVND (reference sequence). J was trimmed by 5 bases and V by 6 bases; bases with no gene match: 4. The CDR3 DNA reads TGTGCCAGTAGGGTACAGGGGGCTACTGAAGCTTTCTTT. This translates into CASRVQGATEAFF.

This chain joins TRBV11-2 and TRBJ2-3; 8 bases agree with TRBD1. The CDR3 loop spans 16 amino acids. Germline values: CDR1 SGHAT, CDR2 FQNNGV. The V segment lost 3 bases and the J segment 4 bases; nucleotides outside the gene matches: 9. DNA of the CDR3: TGTGCCAGCAGCTTCGTCGGGACAGGTCAAGCAGATACGCAGTATTTT. Protein sequence: CASSFVGTGQADTQYF. Full variable domain (rest looked up from reference TRBV11-2 and TRBJ2-3): EAGVAQSPRYKIIEKRQSVAFWCNPISGHATLYWYQQILGQGPKLLIQFQNNGVVDDSQLPKDRFSAERLKGVDSTLKIQPAKLEDSAVYLCASSFVGTGQADTQYFGPGTRLTVL.

This clone was found once. The chain recombines TRBV10-1 with TRBJ1-1; no definite D call. The germline gives CDR1 WNHNN, CDR2 SYGVQD (reference sequence). V was cut by 2 bases and J by 1 base, with 5 bases left in between. This CDR3 has 13 amino acids. Here the CDR3 reads CASSEAGNTEAFF. The CDR3 DNA sequence: TGCGCCAGCAGTGAGGCGGGGAACACTGAAGCTTTCTTT.